The 25 T cell receptor beta chains below all came from one sample that was sequenced in a study of T cells in Graves' hyperthyroidism and ophthalmopathy. There were TCR beta CDR3 regions amplified from RNA transcripts. An initial round of RT-PCR targeting the TCR CDR3 relied on the HTBI primer set. Via MiXCR, TCRdb re-called the multiplex PCR reads, giving one row per CDR3 protein. The data contain hundreds of thousands of distinct CDR3 sequences, about 14% of them singletons. Sequencing was carried out using blood. These receptors were collected from a woman between 18 and 30 years old with Graves' hyperthyroidism.

A remark on this clonotype: Given a much more abundant clone one base away, this may be a read error. The chain carries TRBV2 and TRBJ2-7; tentatively, D is TRBD2 (5 bases). Germline lookup yields CDR1 SNHLY and CDR2 FYNNEI. Trimming took 7 bases from V and 3 from J, leaving 22 bases between them. The CDR3 is made up of 16 amino acids. This chain's CDR3 is CASTYPRRANYYEQYF. CDR3 DNA sequence: TGTGCCAGCACCTACCCGAGGCGGGCAAACTACTACGAGCAGTACTTC.

As to this clonotype: A much larger clone lies a single base off, so this may be a read error. The chain employs TRBV2 and TRBJ2-4; D perhaps matches TRBD2 (5 bases). This CDR3 is built from 14 residues. Trimming cost V 6 bases and J 6 bases, with 15 bases left between them. Germline CDR1 SNHLY, CDR2 FYNNEI. DNA of the CDR3: TGTGCCAGCAGGCCCTGGAGCGGACGAAACATTCAGTACTTC. Translated, it gives CASRPWSGRNIQYF.

This clonotype was observed a handful of times. This rearrangement joins TRBV7-9 to TRBJ1-4, with a possible D match to TRBD1 (5 bases). The V end was cut by 5 bases, the J end by 5 bases, with 27 bases between. This CDR3 contains 19 residues. Germline loops: CDR1 SEHNR, CDR2 FQNEAQ (reference sequence). The CDR3 is CASSAATVLEVSGNEKLFF. The CDR3, as DNA: TGTGCCAGCAGCGCCGCGACAGTCTTGGAGGTGTCAGGGAATGAAAAACTGTTTTTT.

Many counts were recorded for this clonotype. The chain couples TRBV11-2 to TRBJ2-7; TRBD2 aligns across 9 bases. The germline V gene has CDR1 SGHAT and CDR2 FQNNGV. The ends lost 5 bases at V and 3 bases at J; junction bases unmatched: 5. This CDR3 is built from 14 residues. Here the CDR3 DNA reads TGTGCCAGCAGCCCGGGACTAGCTATCTACGAGCAGTACTTC. Residues: CASSPGLAIYEQYF.

This clonotype appeared a few times. An end of the junction differs from the germline gene, which may be a read error. Here the CDR3 reads CASLPGYNQLQHF. DNA of the CDR3: TGTGCCAGCCTCCCCGGATACAATCAGCTCCAGCATTTT. The genes are TRBV2 and TRBJ1-5, with D unclear. Germline-derived CDR1 and CDR2 are SNHLY and FYNNEI. The CDR3 sequence is 13 residues long.

This clonotype was recorded at least ten times. This chain uses TRBV7-2 with TRBJ2-7, with a possible D match to TRBD2 (5 bases). The CDR3 contains 12 residues. Germline values: CDR1 SGHTA, CDR2 FQGNSA. The germline V and J ends were trimmed by 2 bases and 6 bases, with 8 bases remaining between them. CDR3 in DNA: TGTGCCAGCAGCTTAACTAGTGCCGAGCAGTACTTC. It translates to CASSLTSAEQYF.

The chain carries TRBV5-1 and TRBJ2-5; D may be TRBD2 (6 bases). The CDR3 length is 14 residues. The ends were cut back, 7 bases at V and 2 bases at J, with 15 bases in the middle. Germline CDR1 SGHRS, CDR2 YFSETQ. CDR3 sequence reads: CASGPGGGQETQYF. The CDR3 coding sequence is TGCGCCAGCGGGCCGGGTGGGGGGCAAGAGACCCAGTACTTC.

This clonotype was counted between two and nine times. The chain carries TRBV14 and TRBJ2-6, with TRBD1 identical over 9 bases. Trimming at V came to 1 base and at J to 1 base, leaving 17 bases not matched to a gene. The CDR3 loop spans 22 amino acids. Germline V gene data show CDR1 as SGHDN and CDR2 as FVKESK. DNA of the CDR3: TGTGCCAGCAGCCAAGTGGTCGTGTTCGGGACAGGGAGACGATCTGGGGCCAACGTCCTGACTTTC. Its translation: CASSQVVVFGTGRRSGANVLTF. Complete variable domain (other parts from reference TRBV14 and TRBJ2-6): EAGVTQFPSHSVIEKGQTVTLRCDPISGHDNLYWYRRVMGKEIKFLLHFVKESKQDESGMPNNRFLAERTGGTYSTLKVQPAELEDSGVYFCASSQVVVFGTGRRSGANVLTFGAGSRLTVL.

V gene TRBV27 combines with J gene TRBJ2-6; no clear D gene. CDR3 length equals 15 residues. The V gene lost 5 bases and the J gene lost 4 bases, with 12 bases spanning the gap. Germline CDR1 and CDR2: MNHEY and SMNVEV (reference sequence). CDR3 DNA sequence: TGTGCCAGCAGTGGAACACGTCTGGGGGCCAACGTCCTGACTTTC. It yields the protein CASSGTRLGANVLTF.

This clonotype was observed once. V and J are TRBV10-2 and TRBJ1-5, with D unclear. Trimming took 7 bases from V and 0 from J, leaving 7 bases between them. Germline V gene sequence: CDR1 WSHSY, CDR2 SAAADI. The CDR3 totals 13 residues. The CDR3 protein is CASTESSNQPQHF. The CDR3 nucleotides read TGCGCCAGCACCGAGTCTAGCAATCAGCCCCAGCATTTT.

This clonotype occurred many times. The chain carries TRBV7-9 and TRBJ2-3, with D perhaps TRBD1 (7 bases). Trimming took off 0 bases at V and 0 bases at J, with 16 bases between the two ends. Germline-derived CDR1 and CDR2 are SEHNR and FQNEAQ (reference sequence). This CDR3 spans 18 amino acids. The CDR3 here is CASSLARRGLTSTDTQYF. In nucleotides, the CDR3 is TGTGCCAGCAGCTTAGCCCGGAGGGGGCTAACGAGCACAGATACGCAGTATTTT.

The chain combines TRBV6-1 with TRBJ2-1; D may be TRBD1 or TRBD2 (5 bases each). The ends were cut back, 2 bases at V and 7 bases at J, with 15 bases in the middle. From germline, CDR1 is MNHNS and CDR2 SASEGT. CDR3 length: 15 residues. CDR3 amino acids: CASSESIGGINEQFF. In DNA form, the CDR3 reads TGTGCCAGCAGTGAAAGTATTGGGGGAATAAATGAGCAGTTCTTC.

This clonotype has a count of ten or more. The chain has TRBV7-3 and TRBJ2-5, with TRBD2 identical over 7 bases. J lost 2 bases, V lost 5 bases, and 8 bases had no gene match. This CDR3 has 15 residues. Germline V gene data show CDR1 as SGHTA and CDR2 as FQGTGA. The CDR3 reads CASSPGGGPQETQYF. Here the CDR3 DNA reads TGTGCCAGCAGCCCTGGCGGGGGTCCACAAGAGACCCAGTACTTC.

This clonotype has a count of ten or more. The V call is TRBV20-1, the J call TRBJ1-2, with a weak D call TRBD1 (5 bases). Deletions cut 0 bases from V and 0 bases from J, with 17 bases between. Germline V gene sequence: CDR1 DFQATT, CDR2 SNEGSKA (reference sequence). The CDR3 is 17 amino acids. The CDR3 DNA sequence: TGCAGTGCTAGAGATTACGCCAGGGACTCAGCTAACTATGGCTACACCTTC. Translation gives CSARDYARDSANYGYTF.

This clonotype was seen more than once but under ten times. The rearrangement uses TRBV7-9 and TRBJ1-3, with D unclear. V dropped 5 bases and J dropped 8 bases, with 7 bases sitting between them. CDR3 length equals 11 residues. The germline CDR1 and CDR2 sequences are SEHNR and FQNEAQ (reference sequence). CDR3 nucleotide sequence: TGTGCCAGCAGCCCTGGGGACACCATATATTTT. The encoded protein is CASSPGDTIYF.

This clonotype was recorded many times. The rearrangement joins TRBV7-9 to TRBJ1-1; D not resolved. Germline CDR1 reads SEHNR; CDR2 reads FQNEAQ (reference sequence). Trimming removed 1 base from V and 1 base from J, with 1 base in between. The CDR3 length is 12 residues. CDR3: CASSLENTEAFF. CDR3 nucleotide sequence: TGTGCCAGCAGCTTAGAGAACACTGAAGCTTTCTTT.

The rearrangement uses TRBV20-1 and TRBJ2-5; 8 bases match TRBD1. Germline-derived CDR1 and CDR2 are DFQATT and SNEGSKA (reference sequence). J gave up 2 bases and V 3 bases, and 5 bases lay outside the gene matches. The length of the CDR3 is 14 residues. In DNA form, the CDR3 reads TGCAGTGCTAGCCCGGGGACAGGACAAGAGACCCAGTACTTC. Translation: CSASPGTGQETQYF.

This clonotype was observed a few times. This chain uses TRBV6-2 or TRBV6-3 with TRBJ2-3; 10 bases are shared with TRBD2. Germline CDR1 reads MNHEY; CDR2 reads SVGEGT. Trimming at V came to 5 bases and at J to 1 base, leaving 12 bases not matched to a gene. This CDR3 is 18 amino acids long. CDR3 residues: CASSRGSLAGIGTDTQYF. The CDR3 nucleotides read TGTGCCAGCAGTCGGGGATCACTAGCGGGAATCGGCACAGATACGCAGTATTTT.

This chain joins TRBV6-2 or TRBV6-3 and TRBJ2-2; D could derive from TRBD1 or TRBD2 (5 bases each). V dropped 3 bases and J dropped 6 bases, with 17 bases sitting between them. CDR1 and CDR2 (germline): MNHEY, SVGEGT. The CDR3 spans 16 residues. This CDR3 reads CASSYWDVPPPGELFF. The CDR3 coding sequence is TGTGCCAGCAGTTATTGGGACGTACCCCCCCCCGGGGAGCTGTTTTTT.

V gene TRBV7-2 combines with J gene TRBJ1-5; 7 bases map to TRBD1. V shed 1 base and J 3 bases; nucleotides not matched to a gene: 3. This CDR3 spans 15 amino acids. CDR1 SGHTA and CDR2 FQGNSA come from the germline V gene. The CDR3 is CASSLVGQFNQPQHF. DNA for the CDR3: TGTGCCAGCAGCTTAGTGGGACAGTTCAATCAGCCCCAGCATTTT.

This clonotype has a count of ten or more. J is TRBJ2-2 and V is TRBV12-3 or TRBV12-4; 12 bases map to TRBD2. After removal of 2 bases from V and 6 bases from J, the junction contained 4 bases not matched to a gene. This CDR3 is built from 16 residues. The CDR3 loop reads CASSLWLAGGPGELFF. The CDR3 nucleotides are TGTGCCAGCAGTTTATGGCTAGCGGGAGGGCCCGGGGAGCTGTTTTTT.

V usage is TRBV10-2 and J usage is TRBJ1-5; TRBD1 aligns across 11 bases. Germline trimming cut 4 bases from V and 0 bases from J; bases unmatched to any gene: 5. The CDR3 is 17 amino acids. Looked up from germline, CDR1 is WSHSY and CDR2 is SAAADI. The CDR3 DNA follows: TGCGCCAGCAGTGGGACAGGGGGCTTTTATAGCAATCAGCCCCAGCATTTT. Translation gives CASSGTGGFYSNQPQHF.

This clonotype appeared once. This rearrangement joins TRBV27 to TRBJ2-7, with D perhaps matching TRBD2 (5 bases). CDR1 and CDR2 (germline): MNHEY, SMNVEV (reference sequence). This CDR3 is built from 13 residues. Deletions cut 2 bases from V and 4 bases from J, with 9 bases between. Here the CDR3 DNA reads TGTGCCAGCAGTTTAAAGCTAGCTTACGAGCAGTACTTC. Translation: CASSLKLAYEQYF.

In this sample, this clonotype turned up a few times. The V and J genes are TRBV29-1 and TRBJ2-1; the match to TRBD2 covers 7 bases. Per the germline V gene, CDR1 is SQVTM and CDR2 is ANQGSEA. V lost 6 bases, J lost 1 base, and 12 bases stayed unmatched. The CDR3 is 16 residues long. The DNA for the CDR3 is TGCAGCGTCGGGCCTAGCGGTTCGAGGTCCTACAATGAGCAGTTCTTC. Protein sequence: CSVGPSGSRSYNEQFF.

V gene TRBV7-2 combines with J gene TRBJ2-2; possible D gene TRBD1, 5 bases. Germline V lookup: CDR1 SGHTA, CDR2 FQGNSA. The CDR3 is made up of 16 amino acids. The V gene lost 2 bases and the J gene lost 2 bases, with 12 bases spanning the gap. The CDR3 is CASSLIQAGNTGELFF. CDR3 bases: TGTGCCAGCAGCTTAATACAGGCCGGAAACACCGGGGAGCTGTTTTTT. The full variable domain, completed using reference TRBV7-2 and TRBJ2-2, is GAGVSQSPSNKVTEKGKDVELRCDPISGHTALYWYRQSLGQGLEFLIYFQGNSAPDKSGLPSDRFSAERTGGSVSTLTIQRTQQEDSAVYLCASSLIQAGNTGELFFGEGSRLTVL.